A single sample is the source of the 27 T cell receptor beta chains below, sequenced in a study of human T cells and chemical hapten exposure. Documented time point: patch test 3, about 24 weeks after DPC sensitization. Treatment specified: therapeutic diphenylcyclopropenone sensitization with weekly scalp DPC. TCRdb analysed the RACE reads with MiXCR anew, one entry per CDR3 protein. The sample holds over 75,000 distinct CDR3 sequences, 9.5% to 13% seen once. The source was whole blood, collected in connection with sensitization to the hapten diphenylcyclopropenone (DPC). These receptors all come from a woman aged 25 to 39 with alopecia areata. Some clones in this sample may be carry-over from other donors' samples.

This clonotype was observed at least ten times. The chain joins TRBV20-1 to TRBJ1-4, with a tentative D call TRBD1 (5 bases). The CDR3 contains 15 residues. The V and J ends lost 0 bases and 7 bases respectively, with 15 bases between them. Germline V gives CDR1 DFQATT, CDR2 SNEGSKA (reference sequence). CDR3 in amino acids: CSARDRVRLGEKLFF. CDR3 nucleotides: TGCAGTGCTAGAGACAGGGTGAGGTTGGGTGAAAAACTGTTTTTT.

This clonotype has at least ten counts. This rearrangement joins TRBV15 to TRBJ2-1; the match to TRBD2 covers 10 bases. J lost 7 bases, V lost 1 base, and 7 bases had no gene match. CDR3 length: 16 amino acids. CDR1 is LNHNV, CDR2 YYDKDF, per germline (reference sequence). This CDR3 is CATSRGQGLATNEQFF. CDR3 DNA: TGTGCCACCAGCAGAGGCCAGGGACTAGCGACGAATGAGCAGTTCTTC. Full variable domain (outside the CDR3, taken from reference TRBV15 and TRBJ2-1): DAMVIQNPRYQVTQFGKPVTLSCSQTLNHNVMYWYQQKSSQAPKLLFHYYDKDFNNEADTPDNFQSRRPNTSFCFLDIRSPGLGDTAMYLCATSRGQGLATNEQFFGPGTRLTVL.

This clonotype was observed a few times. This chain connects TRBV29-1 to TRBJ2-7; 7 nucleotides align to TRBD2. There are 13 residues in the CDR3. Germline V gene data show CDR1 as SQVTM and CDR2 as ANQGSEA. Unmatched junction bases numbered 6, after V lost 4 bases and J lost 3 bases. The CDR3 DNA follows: TGCAGCGTTGGACTAGCAACCGGCTACGAGCAGTACTTC. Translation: CSVGLATGYEQYF.

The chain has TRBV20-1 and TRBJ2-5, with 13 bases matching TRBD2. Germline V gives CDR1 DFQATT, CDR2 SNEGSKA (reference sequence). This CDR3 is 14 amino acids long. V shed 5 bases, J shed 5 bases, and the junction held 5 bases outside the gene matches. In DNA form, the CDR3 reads TGCAGTGCTCCTGGACTAGCGGGAGAGGAGACCCAGTACTTC. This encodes CSAPGLAGEETQYF.

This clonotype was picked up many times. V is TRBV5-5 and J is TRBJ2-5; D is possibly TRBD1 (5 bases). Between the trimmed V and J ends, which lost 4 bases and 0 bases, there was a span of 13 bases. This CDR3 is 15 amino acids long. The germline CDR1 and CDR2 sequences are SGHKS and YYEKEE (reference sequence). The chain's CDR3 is CASSPTAANQETQYF. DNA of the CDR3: TGTGCCAGCAGCCCGACAGCAGCCAACCAAGAGACCCAGTACTTC.

CDR3 protein: CASSPETSPTYEQYF. CDR3 DNA sequence: TGTGCCAGCAGCCCCGAGACTAGCCCGACCTACGAGCAGTACTTC. V is TRBV7-9 and J is TRBJ2-7; 7 positions match TRBD2. The CDR3 is 15 residues long. CDR1 SEHNR and CDR2 FQNEAQ come from the germline V gene (reference sequence). Trimming removed 5 bases from V and 2 bases from J; junction bases left unmatched: 9.

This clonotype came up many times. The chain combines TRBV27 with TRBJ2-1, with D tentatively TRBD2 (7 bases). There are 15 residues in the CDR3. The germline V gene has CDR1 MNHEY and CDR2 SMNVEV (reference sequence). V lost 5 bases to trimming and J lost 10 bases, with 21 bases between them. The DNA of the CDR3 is TGTGCCAGCAGTCCCGGAGGGGGGGCTAGGGGAGAGCAGTTCTTC. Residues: CASSPGGGARGEQFF.

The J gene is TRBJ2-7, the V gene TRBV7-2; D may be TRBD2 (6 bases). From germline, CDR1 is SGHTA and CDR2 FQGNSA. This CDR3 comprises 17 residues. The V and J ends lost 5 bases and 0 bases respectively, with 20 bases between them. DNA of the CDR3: TGTGCCAGCAGCCCTAGTCGATGGACTACGAGCTCCTACGAGCAGTACTTC. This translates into CASSPSRWTTSSYEQYF.

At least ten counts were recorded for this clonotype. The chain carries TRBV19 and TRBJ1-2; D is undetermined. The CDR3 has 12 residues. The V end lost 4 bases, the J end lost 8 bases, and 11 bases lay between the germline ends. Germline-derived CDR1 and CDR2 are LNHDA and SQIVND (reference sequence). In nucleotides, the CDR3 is TGTGCCAGTAGTAGGACCGCGACCGGCTACACCTTC. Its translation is CASSRTATGYTF.

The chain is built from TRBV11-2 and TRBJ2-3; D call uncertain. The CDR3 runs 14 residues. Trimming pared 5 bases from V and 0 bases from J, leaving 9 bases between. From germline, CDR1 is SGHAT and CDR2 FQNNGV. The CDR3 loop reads CASSPQHSTDTQYF. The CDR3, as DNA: TGTGCCAGCAGCCCCCAGCACAGCACAGATACGCAGTATTTT.

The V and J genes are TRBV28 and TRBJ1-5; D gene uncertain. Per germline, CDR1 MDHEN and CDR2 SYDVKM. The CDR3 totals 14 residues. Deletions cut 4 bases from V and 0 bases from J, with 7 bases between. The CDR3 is CASSWQFSNQPQHF. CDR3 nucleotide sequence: TGTGCCAGCAGTTGGCAGTTTAGCAATCAGCCCCAGCATTTT.

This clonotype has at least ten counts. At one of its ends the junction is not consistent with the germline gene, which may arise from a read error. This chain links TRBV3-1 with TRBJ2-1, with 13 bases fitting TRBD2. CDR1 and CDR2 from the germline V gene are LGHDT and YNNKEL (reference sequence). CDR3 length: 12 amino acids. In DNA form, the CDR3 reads TGTGCCAGCAGCCAGGGGACTAGCGGGGTCCTCTTC. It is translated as CASSQGTSGVLF.

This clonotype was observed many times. In DNA, the CDR3 is TGCGCCAGCAGCTATGACACAGATACGCAGTATTTT. It encodes CASSYDTDTQYF. V usage is TRBV5-1 and J usage is TRBJ2-3; D is unresolved. The CDR3 is 12 residues long. The V and J ends lost 3 bases and 2 bases respectively, with 4 bases between them. CDR1 and CDR2 (germline): SGHRS, YFSETQ.

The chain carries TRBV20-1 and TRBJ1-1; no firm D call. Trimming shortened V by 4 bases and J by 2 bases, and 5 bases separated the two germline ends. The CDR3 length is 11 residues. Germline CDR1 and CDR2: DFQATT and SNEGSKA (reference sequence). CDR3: CSAKYNTEAFF. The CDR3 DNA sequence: TGCAGTGCTAAGTACAACACTGAAGCTTTCTTT.

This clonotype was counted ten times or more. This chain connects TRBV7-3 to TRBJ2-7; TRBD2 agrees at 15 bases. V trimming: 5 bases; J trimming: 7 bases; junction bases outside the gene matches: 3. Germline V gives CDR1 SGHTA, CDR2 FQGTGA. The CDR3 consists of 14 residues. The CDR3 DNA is TGTGCCAGCAGCACGGGACTAGCGGGAGGTGAGCAGTACTTC. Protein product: CASSTGLAGGEQYF.

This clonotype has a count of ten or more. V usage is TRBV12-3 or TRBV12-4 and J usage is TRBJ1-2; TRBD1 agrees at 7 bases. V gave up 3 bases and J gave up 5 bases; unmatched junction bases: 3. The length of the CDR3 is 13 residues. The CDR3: CASSFGTDYGYTF. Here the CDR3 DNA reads TGTGCCAGCAGTTTCGGGACAGATTATGGCTACACCTTC.

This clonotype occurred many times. The CDR3 region has the DNA TGTGCCTGGAGTCCCTATCCCCTGCTGGAGACCCAGTACTTC. This codes for CAWSPYPLLETQYF. The chain recombines TRBV30 with TRBJ2-5; unclear D gene. This CDR3 has 14 residues. V lost 2 bases and J 5 bases, leaving 15 bases between the germline ends. The germline gives CDR1 GTSNPN, CDR2 SVGIG (reference sequence).

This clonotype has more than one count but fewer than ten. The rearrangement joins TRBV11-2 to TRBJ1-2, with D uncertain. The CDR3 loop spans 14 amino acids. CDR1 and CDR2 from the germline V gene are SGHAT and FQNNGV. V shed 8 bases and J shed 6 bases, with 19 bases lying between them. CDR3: CASRAPSGVDGYTF. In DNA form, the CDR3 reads TGTGCCAGCCGAGCCCCATCTGGGGTGGATGGCTACACCTTC.

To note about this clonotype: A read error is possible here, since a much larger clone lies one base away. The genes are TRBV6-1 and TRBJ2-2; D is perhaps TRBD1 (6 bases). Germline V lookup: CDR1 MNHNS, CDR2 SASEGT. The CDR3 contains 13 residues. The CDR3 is CANRVPNTGELLF. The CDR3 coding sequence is TGTGCCAACAGGGTGCCGAACACCGGGGAGCTGCTTTTT.

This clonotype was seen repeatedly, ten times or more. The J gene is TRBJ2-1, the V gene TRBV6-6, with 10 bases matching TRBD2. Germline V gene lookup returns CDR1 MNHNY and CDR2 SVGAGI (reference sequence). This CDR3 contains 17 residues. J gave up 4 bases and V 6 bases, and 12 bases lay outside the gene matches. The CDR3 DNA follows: TGTGCCAGCAGCCAGGCTAGCGGGGGAAACTATTACAATGAGCAGTTCTTC. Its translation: CASSQASGGNYYNEQFF.

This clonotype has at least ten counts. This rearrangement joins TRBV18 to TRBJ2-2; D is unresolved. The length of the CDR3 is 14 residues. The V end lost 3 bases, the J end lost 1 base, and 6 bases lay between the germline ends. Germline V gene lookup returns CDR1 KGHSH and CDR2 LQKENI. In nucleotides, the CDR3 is TGTGCCAGCTCACCTATGGAGAACACCGGGGAGCTGTTTTTT. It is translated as CASSPMENTGELFF.

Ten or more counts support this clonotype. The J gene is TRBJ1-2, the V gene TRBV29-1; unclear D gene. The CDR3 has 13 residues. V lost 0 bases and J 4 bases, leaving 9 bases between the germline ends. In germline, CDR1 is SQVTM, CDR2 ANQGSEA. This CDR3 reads CSVEEATIYGYTF. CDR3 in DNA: TGCAGCGTTGAAGAGGCCACAATCTATGGCTACACCTTC.

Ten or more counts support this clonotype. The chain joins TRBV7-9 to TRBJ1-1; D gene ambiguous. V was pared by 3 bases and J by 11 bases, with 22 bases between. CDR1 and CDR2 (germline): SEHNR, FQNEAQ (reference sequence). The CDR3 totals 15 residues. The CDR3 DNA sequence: TGTGCCAGCAGCTTGGACGTTGGCGGGATAGATGGGGCTTTCTTT. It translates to CASSLDVGGIDGAFF.

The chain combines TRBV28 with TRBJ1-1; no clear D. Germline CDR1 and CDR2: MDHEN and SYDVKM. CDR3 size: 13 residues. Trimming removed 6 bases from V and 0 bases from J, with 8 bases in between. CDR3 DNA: TGTGCCAGCAGGCCCAAAATGAACACTGAAGCTTTCTTT. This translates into CASRPKMNTEAFF.

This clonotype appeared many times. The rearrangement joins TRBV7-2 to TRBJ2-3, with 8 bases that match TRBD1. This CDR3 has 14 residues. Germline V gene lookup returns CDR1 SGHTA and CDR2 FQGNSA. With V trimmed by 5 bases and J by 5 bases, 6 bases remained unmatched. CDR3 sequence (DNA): TGTGCCAGCAGCCCCAGGACAGGGAAAGATACGCAGTATTTT. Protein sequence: CASSPRTGKDTQYF.

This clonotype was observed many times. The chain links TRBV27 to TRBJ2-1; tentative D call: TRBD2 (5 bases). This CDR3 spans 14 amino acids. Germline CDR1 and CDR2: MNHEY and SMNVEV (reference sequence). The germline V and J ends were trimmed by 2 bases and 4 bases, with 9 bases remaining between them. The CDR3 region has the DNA TGTGCCAGCAGTTTACTGAGGACTTACAATGAGCAGTTCTTC. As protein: CASSLLRTYNEQFF.

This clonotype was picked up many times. Here the CDR3 reads CASSLRDRSSYGYTF. CDR3 coding DNA: TGCGCCAGCAGCTTGAGGGACAGAAGCTCCTATGGCTACACCTTC. The rearrangement links TRBV5-1 to TRBJ1-2; 7 bases are shared with TRBD1. The germline gives CDR1 SGHRS, CDR2 YFSETQ. The junction had 7 bases not matched to a gene; V was cut back by 1 base and J by 4 bases. This CDR3 contains 15 residues.